The 23 T cell receptor beta chains below all came from one sample that was sequenced in a study of control samples from healthy donors and cancer patients. Clones were read by immunoSEQ multiplex PCR, and TCRdb kept only the in-frame ones, dropping some. The sample has 150,000 or so clones, 80% to 95% seen once. Sample: blood. These receptor sequences come from an older woman in good health.

This clone was seen only once. CDR3 sequence: CASSRTGMNTEAFF. The CDR3 bases are TGTGCCAGCTCCCGGACAGGGATGAACACTGAAGCTTTCTTT. The chain is built from TRBV18 and TRBJ1-1; 8 bases agree with TRBD1. J lost 0 bases, V lost 6 bases, and 3 bases had no gene match. The CDR3 spans 14 residues. Germline loops: CDR1 KGHSH, CDR2 LQKENI. The full variable domain, completed using reference TRBV18 and TRBJ1-1, is NAGVMQNPRHLVRRRGQEARLRCSPMKGHSHVYWYRQLPEEGLKFMVYLQKENIIDESGMPKERFSAEFPKEGPSILRIQQVVRGDSAAYFCASSRTGMNTEAFFGQGTRLTVV.

The J gene is TRBJ1-3, the V gene TRBV19, with TRBD1 identical over 10 bases. Germline V gives CDR1 LNHDA, CDR2 SQIVND (reference sequence). The CDR3 consists of 11 residues. The V and J ends lost 10 bases and 8 bases, in that order; junction bases with no gene match: 2. The CDR3, as DNA: TGTGCCACCGGACAGGGGGACACCATATATTTT. Its protein product is CATGQGDTIYF.

The chain carries TRBV5-1 and TRBJ1-1, with D possibly TRBD1 on 6 matching bases. Germline lookup yields CDR1 SGHRS and CDR2 YFSETQ. V was shortened by 0 bases and J by 6 bases, with 15 bases between the two germline ends. CDR3 length: 15 residues. CDR3 in amino acids: CASSLVLSGASEAFF. CDR3 sequence (DNA): TGCGCCAGCAGCTTGGTCCTCTCAGGGGCGTCTGAAGCTTTCTTT.

The gene calls are TRBV2 and TRBJ2-7; 10 bases map to TRBD2. CDR1 and CDR2 from the germline V gene are SNHLY and FYNNEI. The CDR3 covers 16 residues. With 5 bases clipped from V and 3 bases from J, the junction kept 10 bases outside the gene matches. As DNA, the CDR3 is TGTGCCAGCAGTCGCGGACTAGCGGCGGTAAGCTACGAGCAGTACTTC. This encodes CASSRGLAAVSYEQYF.

The genes are TRBV3-1 (or the pseudogene TRBV3-2) and TRBJ1-2; D is undetermined. The V end was cut by 1 base, the J end by 4 bases, with 7 bases between. This CDR3 is 13 amino acids long. Germline V gene data show CDR1 as LGHDT and CDR2 as YNNKEL (reference sequence). The CDR3 DNA reads TGTGCCAGCAGCCAAGGGCAGTGCTATGGCTACACCTTC. It is translated as CASSQGQCYGYTF.

The V gene is TRBV4-3, the J gene TRBJ2-2, with TRBD2 matching over 8 bases. The V segment lost 1 base and the J segment 1 base; nucleotides outside the gene matches: 11. The germline CDR1 and CDR2 sequences are LGHNA and YSLEER. The CDR3 spans 19 residues. In nucleotides, the CDR3 is TGCGCCAGCAGCCAAGCCCCCTTGCGGGGGGCCCTGAACACCGGGGAGCTGTTTTTT. It specifies CASSQAPLRGALNTGELFF.

The chain recombines TRBV19 with TRBJ1-1; 9 nucleotides agree with TRBD1. The V gene end was trimmed by 10 bases and the J gene end by 5 bases; junction bases not matched to a gene: 8. CDR1 is LNHDA, CDR2 SQIVND, per germline (reference sequence). This CDR3 has 13 amino acids. The CDR3, as DNA: TGTGCCACCGCCGCGACAGGGGGGACTGAAGCTTTCTTT. Amino acid sequence: CATAATGGTEAFF.

This chain joins TRBV19 and TRBJ1-1; no clear D gene. Trimming left V 7 bases short and J 6 bases short, with 18 bases between. Germline values: CDR1 LNHDA, CDR2 SQIVND (reference sequence). There are 14 residues in the CDR3. CDR3 in DNA: TGTGCCAGTACCCTGAGGAGGCAGTCATCTGAAGCTTTCTTT. This translates into CASTLRRQSSEAFF.

V gene TRBV4-3 combines with J gene TRBJ1-6; tentative D call: TRBD1 (5 bases). Trimming shortened V by 2 bases and J by 7 bases, and 15 bases separated the two germline ends. Germline lookup yields CDR1 LGHNA and CDR2 YSLEER. CDR3 length: 16 amino acids. The CDR3 bases are TGCGCCAGCAGCCAAAGGTTTGGGGACGGGAATTCACCCCTCCACTTT. This sequence encodes CASSQRFGDGNSPLHF.

The CDR3 DNA sequence: TGTGCCAGCAGCCCCACTATGAGCTCCTACAATGAGCAGTTCTTC. This codes for CASSPTMSSYNEQFF. This rearrangement joins TRBV3-1 (or the pseudogene TRBV3-2) to TRBJ2-1, with D unresolved. The CDR3 is 15 amino acids. V dropped 4 bases and J dropped 0 bases, with 10 bases sitting between them. Looked up from germline, CDR1 is LGHDT and CDR2 is YNNKEL (reference sequence).

The chain links TRBV18 to TRBJ2-5; TRBD2 matches 7 bases. With 3 bases clipped from V and 4 bases from J, the junction kept 2 bases outside the gene matches. The germline V gene encodes CDR1 KGHSH and CDR2 LQKENI. This CDR3 comprises 13 residues. CDR3 sequence (DNA): TGTGCCAGCTCACCTTCTAGCGGAGAGACCCAGTACTTC. The encoded protein is CASSPSSGETQYF.

The chain combines TRBV6-2 or TRBV6-3 with TRBJ1-1, with 10 positions matching TRBD1. This CDR3 has 16 residues. Germline V gene lookup returns CDR1 MNHEY and CDR2 SVGEGT. J lost 3 bases, V lost 6 bases, and 10 bases had no gene match. Here the CDR3 reads CASSQDRGWTYTEAFF. CDR3 bases: TGTGCCAGCAGCCAGGACAGGGGGTGGACTTACACTGAAGCTTTCTTT.

In this sample, this clone turned up once. V is TRBV11-3 and J is TRBJ2-5; 14 bases fit TRBD2. CDR1 SGHNT and CDR2 YENEEA come from the germline V gene. This CDR3 has 16 residues. J was trimmed by 5 bases and V by 4 bases; bases with no gene match: 6. CDR3 DNA: TGTGCCAGCAGCTCCGGGACTAGCGGGGGCGGGGAGACCCAGTACTTC. Translated: CASSSGTSGGGETQYF. Using reference TRBV11-3 and TRBJ2-5 for the parts outside the CDR3, the full variable domain is EAGVVQSPRYKIIEKKQPVAFWCNPISGHNTLYWYLQNLGQGPELLIRYENEEAVDDSQLPKDRFSAERLKGVDSTLKIQPAELGDSAVYLCASSSGTSGGGETQYFGPGTRLLVL.

This clone showed up just once. The rearrangement uses TRBV6-5 and TRBJ1-2; possible D gene TRBD1, 6 bases. The V end lost 10 bases, the J end lost 1 base, and 10 bases lay between the germline ends. The germline V gene encodes CDR1 MNHEY and CDR2 SVGAGI. The CDR3 consists of 12 residues. CDR3 sequence (DNA): TGTGCCACCAGGGGTTATAACTATGGCTACACCTTC. This gives the protein CATRGYNYGYTF.

The rearrangement links TRBV7-8 to TRBJ1-4; D not resolved. Germline V gene lookup returns CDR1 SGHVS and CDR2 FQNEAQ. The CDR3 sequence is 16 residues long. Trimming stripped 2 bases from V and 0 bases from J, with 10 bases between. CDR3 protein: CASSLNQPATNEKLFF. CDR3 sequence (DNA): TGTGCCAGCAGCTTAAACCAGCCAGCAACTAATGAAAAACTGTTTTTT.

The V gene is TRBV5-1, the J gene TRBJ2-3; D tentatively fits TRBD1 or TRBD2 (6 bases each). This CDR3 region has 16 residues. Trimming took 4 bases from V and 2 from J, leaving 17 bases between them. Germline V lookup: CDR1 SGHRS, CDR2 YFSETQ. The CDR3 reads CASSTIPGGFTDTQYF. The CDR3 coding sequence is TGCGCCAGCAGCACAATTCCCGGGGGCTTCACAGATACGCAGTATTTT.

The V call is TRBV5-1, the J call TRBJ2-1; 12 bases match TRBD2. CDR1 and CDR2 (germline): SGHRS, YFSETQ. This CDR3 has 15 amino acids. V lost 4 bases to trimming and J lost 5 bases; unmatched junction nucleotides: 4. CDR3 sequence (DNA): TGCGCCAGCAGCCCGGGACTAGCGGGCGACAATGAGCAGTTCTTC. Protein product: CASSPGLAGDNEQFF. Full variable domain (rest looked up from reference TRBV5-1 and TRBJ2-1): KAGVTQTPRYLIKTRGQQVTLSCSPISGHRSVSWYQQTPGQGLQFLFEYFSETQRNKGNFPGRFSGRQFSNSRSEMNVSTLELGDSALYLCASSPGLAGDNEQFFGPGTRLTVL.

CDR3 loop: CASKLRAYNEQFF. The DNA of the CDR3 is TGTGCCAGCAAGCTGCGGGCTTACAATGAGCAGTTCTTC. The chain recombines TRBV12-3 or TRBV12-4 with TRBJ2-1; maybe TRBD2 (5 bases). The CDR3 loop spans 13 amino acids. V was trimmed by 7 bases and J by 4 bases, leaving 11 bases between them.

The chain employs TRBV4-1 and TRBJ2-7; D is possibly TRBD2 (6 bases). The CDR3 covers 16 residues. V was shortened by 0 bases and J by 9 bases, with 21 bases between the two germline ends. Germline V gives CDR1 MGHRA, CDR2 YSYEKL. CDR3 DNA: TGCGCCAGCAGCCAAGATCTGACAAGGAGGGTCTCCGGGCAGTACTTC. This translates into CASSQDLTRRVSGQYF.

In nucleotides, the CDR3 is TGTGCCAGTAGTTATGGCCCCAGCCGGGACGGGAATCAGCCCCAGCATTTT. It encodes CASSYGPSRDGNQPQHF. V usage is TRBV19 and J usage is TRBJ1-5; possibly TRBD1 for D (5 bases). Trimming removed 5 bases from V and 4 bases from J, with 21 bases in between. Germline values: CDR1 LNHDA, CDR2 SQIVND (reference sequence). This CDR3 comprises 17 residues.

The rearrangement uses TRBV5-4 and TRBJ2-3, with D unresolved. CDR1 and CDR2 (germline): SGHNT, YYREEE (reference sequence). The ends were cut back, 5 bases at V and 1 base at J, with 8 bases in the middle. The CDR3 consists of 13 residues. The chain's CDR3 is CASSLRGTDTQYF. In nucleotides, the CDR3 is TGTGCCAGCAGTCTCCGAGGCACAGATACGCAGTATTTT.

V gene TRBV4-2 combines with J gene TRBJ1-2; weak D call: TRBD1 (5 bases). The length of the CDR3 is 16 residues. Germline loops: CDR1 LGHNA, CDR2 YNFKEQ. V gave up 1 base and J gave up 7 bases, with 19 bases separating them. CDR3 DNA: TGTGCCAGCAGCCAAGTGGGGGAGTCCTTGGGCCGTGGCTACACCTTC. This sequence encodes CASSQVGESLGRGYTF.

The V and J genes are TRBV5-4 and TRBJ1-6; 10 bases match TRBD1. The V segment lost 5 bases and the J segment 9 bases; nucleotides outside the gene matches: 5. Germline V gene lookup returns CDR1 SGHNT and CDR2 YYREEE (reference sequence). The CDR3 has 14 amino acids. CDR3 amino acids: CASSWDRGSSPLHF. The CDR3 DNA reads TGTGCCAGCAGTTGGGACAGGGGATCTTCACCCCTCCACTTT.